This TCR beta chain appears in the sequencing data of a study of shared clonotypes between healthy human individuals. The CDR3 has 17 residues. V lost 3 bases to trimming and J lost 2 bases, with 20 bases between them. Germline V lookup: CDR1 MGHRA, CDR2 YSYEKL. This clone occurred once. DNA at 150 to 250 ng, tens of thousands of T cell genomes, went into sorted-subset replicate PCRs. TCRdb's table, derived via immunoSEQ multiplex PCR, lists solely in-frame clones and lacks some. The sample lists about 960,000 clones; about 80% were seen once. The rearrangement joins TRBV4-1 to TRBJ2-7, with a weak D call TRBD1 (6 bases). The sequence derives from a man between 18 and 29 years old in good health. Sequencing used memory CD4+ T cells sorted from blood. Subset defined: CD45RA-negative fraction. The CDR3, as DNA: TGCGCCAGCAGCCAGGTGCCCCTAGGGGGTATTCCCTACGAGCAGTACTTC. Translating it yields CASSQVPLGGIPYEQYF.